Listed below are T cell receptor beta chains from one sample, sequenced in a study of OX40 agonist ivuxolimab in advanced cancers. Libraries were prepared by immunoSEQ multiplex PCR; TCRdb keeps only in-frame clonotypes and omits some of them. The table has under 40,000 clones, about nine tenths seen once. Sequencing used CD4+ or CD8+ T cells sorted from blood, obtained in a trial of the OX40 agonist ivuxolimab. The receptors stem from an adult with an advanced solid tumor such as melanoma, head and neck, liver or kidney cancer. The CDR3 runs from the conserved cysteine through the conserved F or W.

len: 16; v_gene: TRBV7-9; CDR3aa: CASSRRDRGPTGELFF
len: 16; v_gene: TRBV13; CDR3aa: CASSLADRLITDTQYF
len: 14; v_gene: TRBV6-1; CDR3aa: CASSGGQGGNTIYF
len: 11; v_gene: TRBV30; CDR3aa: CAWTYTGELFF
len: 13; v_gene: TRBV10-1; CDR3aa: CASSDSYNSPLHF
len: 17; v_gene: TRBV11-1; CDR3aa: CASSATGGTPLGTEAFF
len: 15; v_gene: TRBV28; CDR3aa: CATNPRVEYNNEQFF
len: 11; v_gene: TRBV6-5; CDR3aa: CASGRITEAFF
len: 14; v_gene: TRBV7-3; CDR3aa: CASSLTRVGTEAFF
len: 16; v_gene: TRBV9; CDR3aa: CASSVNHDRARTEAFF
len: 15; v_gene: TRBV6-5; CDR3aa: CASSYSSGPGNTIYF
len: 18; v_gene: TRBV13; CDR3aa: CASSFPLEGLAGGDTQYF
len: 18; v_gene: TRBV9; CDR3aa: CASSSSRAGGPETGELFF
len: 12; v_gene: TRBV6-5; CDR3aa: CASSYPNSPLHF
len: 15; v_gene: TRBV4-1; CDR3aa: CASSQLQGSNQPQHF
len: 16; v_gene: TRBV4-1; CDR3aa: CASSQQARSSGNTIYF
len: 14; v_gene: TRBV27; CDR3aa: CASSLIGVGGKLFF
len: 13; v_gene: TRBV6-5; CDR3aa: CASGTDLNQPQHF
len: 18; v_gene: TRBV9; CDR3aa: CASSVDPRTSGSFDEQYF
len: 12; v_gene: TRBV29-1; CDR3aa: CSVAFGSGELFF
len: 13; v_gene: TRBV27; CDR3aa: CASSLSNYNEQFF
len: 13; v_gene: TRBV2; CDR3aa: CATLGGVPDTQYF
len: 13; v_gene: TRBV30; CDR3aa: CAWSVGDYTGYTF
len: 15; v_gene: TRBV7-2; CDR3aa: CASSLASGGVYEQYF
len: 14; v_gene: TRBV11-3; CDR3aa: CASSLQGQQETQYF
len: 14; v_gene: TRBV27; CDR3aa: CASSLEGINTEAFF
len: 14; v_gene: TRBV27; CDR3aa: CATRPLAGPHEQYF
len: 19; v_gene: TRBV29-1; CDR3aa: CSVEGFKVLTGGVGTEAFF
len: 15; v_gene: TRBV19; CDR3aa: CARKWGDNFNQPQHF
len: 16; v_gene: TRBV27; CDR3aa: CASSQLAGSSYNEQFF
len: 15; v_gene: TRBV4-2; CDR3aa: CASSQDGDTSYEQYF
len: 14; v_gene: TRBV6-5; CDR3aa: CASSYGTGGTEAFF
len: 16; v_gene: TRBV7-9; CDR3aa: CASSRVGGESSYEQYF
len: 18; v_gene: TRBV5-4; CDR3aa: CASSLWGGRSGGANVLTF
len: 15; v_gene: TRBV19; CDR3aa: CASSIGTGGTTEAFF
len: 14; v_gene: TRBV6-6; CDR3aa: CASSQDRVLTEAFF
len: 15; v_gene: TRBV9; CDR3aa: CASSVLGQGGSPLHF
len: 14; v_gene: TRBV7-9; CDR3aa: CASSQTQGPDTQYF
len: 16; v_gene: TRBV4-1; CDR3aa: CASSQELAGGYNEQFF